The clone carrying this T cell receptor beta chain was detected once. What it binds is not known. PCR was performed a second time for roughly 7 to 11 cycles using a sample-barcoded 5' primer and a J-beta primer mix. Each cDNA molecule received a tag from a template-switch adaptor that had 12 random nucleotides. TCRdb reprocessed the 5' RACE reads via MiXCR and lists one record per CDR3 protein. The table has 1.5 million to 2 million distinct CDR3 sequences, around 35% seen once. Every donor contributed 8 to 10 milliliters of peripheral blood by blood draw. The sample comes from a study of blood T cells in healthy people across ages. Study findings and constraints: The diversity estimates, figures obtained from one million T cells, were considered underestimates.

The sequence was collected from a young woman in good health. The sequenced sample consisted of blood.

The CDR3 nucleotides read TGTGCCAGCAGCCTCGGCAGCGGCCTTATCACAGATACGCAGTATTTT. Its translation is CASSLGSGLITDTQYF. The V call is TRBV5-6, the J call TRBJ2-3, with D possibly TRBD2 on 5 matching bases. The CDR3 length is 16 residues. V gave up 4 bases and J gave up 2 bases, with 17 bases separating them. Germline assignment: CDR1 SGHDT and CDR2 YYEEEE.